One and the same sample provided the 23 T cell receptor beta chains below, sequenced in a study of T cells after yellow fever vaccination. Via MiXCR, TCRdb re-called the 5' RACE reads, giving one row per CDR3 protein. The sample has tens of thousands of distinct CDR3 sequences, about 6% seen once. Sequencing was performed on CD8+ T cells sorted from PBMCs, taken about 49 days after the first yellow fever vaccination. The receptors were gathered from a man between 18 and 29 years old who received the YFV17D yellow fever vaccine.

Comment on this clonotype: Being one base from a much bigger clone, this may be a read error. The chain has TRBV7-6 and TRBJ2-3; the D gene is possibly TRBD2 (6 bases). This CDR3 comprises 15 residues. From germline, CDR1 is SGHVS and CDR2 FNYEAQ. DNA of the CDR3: TGTGTCAGCAGCTTAGTTACTAGCCGAACAGATACGCAGTATTTT. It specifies CVSSLVTSRTDTQYF.

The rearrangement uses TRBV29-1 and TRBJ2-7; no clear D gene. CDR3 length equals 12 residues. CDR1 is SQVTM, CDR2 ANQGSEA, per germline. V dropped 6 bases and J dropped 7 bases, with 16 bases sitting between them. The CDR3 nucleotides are TGCAGCGTGGACCGCGAGGTAAGGGAGCAGTACTTC. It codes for CSVDREVREQYF.

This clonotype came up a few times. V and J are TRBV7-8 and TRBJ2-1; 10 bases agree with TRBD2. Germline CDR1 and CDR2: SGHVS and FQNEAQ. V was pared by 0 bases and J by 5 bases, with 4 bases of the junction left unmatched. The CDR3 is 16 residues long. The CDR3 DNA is TGTGCCAGCAGCTTAGCGAGCGGGGGGGGTAACAATGAGCAGTTCTTC. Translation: CASSLASGGGNNEQFF.

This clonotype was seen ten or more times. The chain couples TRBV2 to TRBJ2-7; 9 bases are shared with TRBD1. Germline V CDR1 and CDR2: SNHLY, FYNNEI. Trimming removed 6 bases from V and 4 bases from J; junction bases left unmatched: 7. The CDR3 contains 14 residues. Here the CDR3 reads CASRTGTGNYEQYF. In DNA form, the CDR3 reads TGTGCCAGCAGGACCGGGACAGGGAATTACGAGCAGTACTTC.

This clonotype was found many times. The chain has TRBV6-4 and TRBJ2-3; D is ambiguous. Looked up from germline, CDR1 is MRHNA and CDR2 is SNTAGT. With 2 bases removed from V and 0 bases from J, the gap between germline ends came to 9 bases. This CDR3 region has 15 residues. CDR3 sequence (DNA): TGTGCCAGCAGTGACCGTGCAGCTAGCACAGATACGCAGTATTTT. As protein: CASSDRAASTDTQYF.

CDR3 DNA: TGTGCCGTACGGGGGGCTGGGGCCAACGTCCTGACTTTC. The encoded protein is CAVRGAGANVLTF. The V gene is TRBV7-8, the J gene TRBJ2-6; 7 positions match TRBD2. Per germline, CDR1 SGHVS and CDR2 FQNEAQ. Losses at the gene ends were 11 bases for V and 2 bases for J; bases not matched to a gene: 3. This CDR3 has 13 residues.

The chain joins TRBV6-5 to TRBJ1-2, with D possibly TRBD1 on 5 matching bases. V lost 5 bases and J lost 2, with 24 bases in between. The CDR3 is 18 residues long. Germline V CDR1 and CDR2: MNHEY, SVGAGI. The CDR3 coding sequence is TGTGCCAGCAGTCCAGTTACCGGGACTGCCTTTTTCAACTATGGCTACACCTTC. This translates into CASSPVTGTAFFNYGYTF.

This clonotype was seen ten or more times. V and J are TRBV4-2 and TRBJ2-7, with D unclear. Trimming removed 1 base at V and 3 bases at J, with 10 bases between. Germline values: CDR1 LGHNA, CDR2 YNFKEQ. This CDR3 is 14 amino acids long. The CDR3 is CASSQGQQLYEQYF. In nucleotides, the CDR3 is TGTGCCAGCAGCCAAGGGCAACAGCTCTACGAGCAGTACTTC.

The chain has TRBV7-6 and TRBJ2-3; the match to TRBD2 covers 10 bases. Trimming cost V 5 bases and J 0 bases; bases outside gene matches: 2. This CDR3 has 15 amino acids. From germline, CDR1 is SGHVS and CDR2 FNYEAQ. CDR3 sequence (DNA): TGTGCCAGCAGCCAGACTAGCGGGAGCACAGATACGCAGTATTTT. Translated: CASSQTSGSTDTQYF. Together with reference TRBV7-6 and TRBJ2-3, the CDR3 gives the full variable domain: GAGVSQSPRYKVTKRGQDVALRCDPISGHVSLYWYRQALGQGPEFLTYFNYEAQQDKSGLPNDRFSAERPEGSISTLTIQRTEQRDSAMYRCASSQTSGSTDTQYFGPGTRLTVL.

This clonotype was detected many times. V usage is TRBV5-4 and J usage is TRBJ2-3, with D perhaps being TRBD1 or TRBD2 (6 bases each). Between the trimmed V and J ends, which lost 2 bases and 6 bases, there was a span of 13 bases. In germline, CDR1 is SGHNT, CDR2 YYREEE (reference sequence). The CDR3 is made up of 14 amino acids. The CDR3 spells CASSFGGPFDTQYF. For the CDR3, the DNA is TGTGCCAGCAGCTTCGGGGGCCCCTTCGATACGCAGTATTTT.

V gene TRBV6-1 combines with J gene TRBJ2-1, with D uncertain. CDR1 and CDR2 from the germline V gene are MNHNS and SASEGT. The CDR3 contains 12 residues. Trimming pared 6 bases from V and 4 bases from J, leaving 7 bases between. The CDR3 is CASRVGYNEQFF. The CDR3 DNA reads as TGTGCCAGCAGGGTGGGGTACAATGAGCAGTTCTTC.

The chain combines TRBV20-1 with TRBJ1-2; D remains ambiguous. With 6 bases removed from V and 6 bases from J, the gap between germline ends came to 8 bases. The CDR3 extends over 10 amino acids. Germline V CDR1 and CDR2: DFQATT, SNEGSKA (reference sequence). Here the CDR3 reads CSAPLDGYTF. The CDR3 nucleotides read TGCAGTGCGCCCTTGGATGGCTACACCTTC.

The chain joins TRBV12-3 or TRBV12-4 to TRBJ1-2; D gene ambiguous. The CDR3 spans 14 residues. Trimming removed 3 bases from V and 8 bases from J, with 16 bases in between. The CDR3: CASSFYREGGGYTF. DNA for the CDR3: TGTGCCAGCAGTTTCTATCGTGAGGGAGGGGGCTACACCTTC.

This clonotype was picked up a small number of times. For the CDR3, the DNA is TGTGCCAGCAGCGAAAGCAGGGGCCTTGGAAACACCATATATTTT. Its protein product is CASSESRGLGNTIYF. The chain couples TRBV9 to TRBJ1-3, with D maybe TRBD1 (6 bases). Between the trimmed V and J ends, which lost 3 bases and 3 bases, there was a span of 13 bases. The CDR3 length is 15 residues. Germline V gives CDR1 SGDLS, CDR2 YYNGEE.

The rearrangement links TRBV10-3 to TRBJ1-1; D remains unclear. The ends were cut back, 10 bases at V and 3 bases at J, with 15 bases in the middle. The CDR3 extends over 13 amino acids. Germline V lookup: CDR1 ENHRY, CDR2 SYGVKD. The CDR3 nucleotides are TGTGCCACTTCTCGGGGTGCGGACACTGAAGCTTTCTTT. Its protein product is CATSRGADTEAFF.

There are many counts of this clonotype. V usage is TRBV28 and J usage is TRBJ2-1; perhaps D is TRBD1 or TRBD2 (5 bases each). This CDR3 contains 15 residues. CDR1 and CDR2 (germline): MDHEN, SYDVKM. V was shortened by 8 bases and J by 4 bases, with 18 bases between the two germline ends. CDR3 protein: CASYPTGTEYNEQFF. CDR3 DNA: TGTGCCAGCTACCCAACCGGGACCGAGTACAATGAGCAGTTCTTC. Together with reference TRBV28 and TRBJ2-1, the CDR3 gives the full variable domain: DVKVTQSSRYLVKRTGEKVFLECVQDMDHENMFWYRQDPGLGLRLIYFSYDVKMKEKGDIPEGYSVSREKKERFSLILESASTNQTSMYLCASYPTGTEYNEQFFGPGTRLTVL.

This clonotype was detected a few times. The CDR3: CASSEEFGTGVSYEQYF. CDR3 coding DNA: TGTGCCAGCAGTGAAGAGTTTGGGACAGGGGTCTCCTACGAGCAGTACTTC. The rearrangement joins TRBV2 to TRBJ2-7; the match to TRBD1 covers 10 bases. The CDR3 extends over 17 amino acids. The trim removed 1 base at V and 0 bases at J, leaving 6 bases unmatched. Germline CDR1 SNHLY, CDR2 FYNNEI.

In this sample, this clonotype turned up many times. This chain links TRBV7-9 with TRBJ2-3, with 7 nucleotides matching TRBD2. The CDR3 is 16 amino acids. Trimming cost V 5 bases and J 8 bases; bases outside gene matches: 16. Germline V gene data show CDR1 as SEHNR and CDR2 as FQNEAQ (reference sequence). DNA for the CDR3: TGTGCCAGCAGCCCACGTCTAGCGGTCCGGGAGGTTACGCAGTATTTT. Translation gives CASSPRLAVREVTQYF.

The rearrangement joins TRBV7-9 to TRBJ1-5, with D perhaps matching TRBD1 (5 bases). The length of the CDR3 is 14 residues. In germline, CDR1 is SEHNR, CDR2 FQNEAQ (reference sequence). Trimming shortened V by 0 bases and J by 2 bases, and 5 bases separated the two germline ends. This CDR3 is CASSLAGRNQPQHF. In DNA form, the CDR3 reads TGTGCCAGCAGCTTAGCGGGGCGCAATCAGCCCCAGCATTTT. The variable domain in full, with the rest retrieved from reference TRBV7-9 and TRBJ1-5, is DTGVSQNPRHKITKRGQNVTFRCDPISEHNRLYWYRQTLGQGPEFLTYFQNEAQLEKSRLLSDRFSAERPKGSFSTLEIQRTEQGDSAMYLCASSLAGRNQPQHFGDGTRLSIL.

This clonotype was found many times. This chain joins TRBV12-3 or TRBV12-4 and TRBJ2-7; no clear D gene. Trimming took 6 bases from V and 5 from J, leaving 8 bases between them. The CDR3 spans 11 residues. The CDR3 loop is CASSSGHEQYF. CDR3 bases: TGTGCCAGCAGCTCCGGACACGAGCAGTACTTC.

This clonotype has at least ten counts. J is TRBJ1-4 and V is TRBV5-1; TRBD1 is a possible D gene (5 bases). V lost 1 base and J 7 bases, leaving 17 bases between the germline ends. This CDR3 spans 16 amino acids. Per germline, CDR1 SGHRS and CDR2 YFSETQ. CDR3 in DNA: TGCGCCAGCAGCTTGACCGCCGGGGCTGGAAGTGAAAAACTGTTTTTT. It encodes CASSLTAGAGSEKLFF.

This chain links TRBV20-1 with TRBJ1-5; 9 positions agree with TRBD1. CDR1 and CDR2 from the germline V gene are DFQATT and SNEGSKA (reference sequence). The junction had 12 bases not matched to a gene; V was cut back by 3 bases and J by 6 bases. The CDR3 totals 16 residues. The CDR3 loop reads CSASSFSQGAIQPQHF. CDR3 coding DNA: TGCAGTGCTAGCAGCTTCTCACAGGGGGCAATTCAGCCCCAGCATTTT.

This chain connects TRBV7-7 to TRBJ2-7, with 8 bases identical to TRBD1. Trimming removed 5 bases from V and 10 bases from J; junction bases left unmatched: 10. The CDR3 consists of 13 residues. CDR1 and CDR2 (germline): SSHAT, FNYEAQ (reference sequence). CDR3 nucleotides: TGTGCCAGCAGCCCAGGGGGCTCCCTGGTCCAGTACTTC. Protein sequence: CASSPGGSLVQYF. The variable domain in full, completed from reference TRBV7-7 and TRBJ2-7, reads GAGVSQSPRYKVTKRGQDVTLRCDPISSHATLYWYQQALGQGPEFLTYFNYEAQPDKSGLPSDRFSAERPEGSISTLTIQRTEQRDSAMYRCASSPGGSLVQYFGPGTRLTVT.